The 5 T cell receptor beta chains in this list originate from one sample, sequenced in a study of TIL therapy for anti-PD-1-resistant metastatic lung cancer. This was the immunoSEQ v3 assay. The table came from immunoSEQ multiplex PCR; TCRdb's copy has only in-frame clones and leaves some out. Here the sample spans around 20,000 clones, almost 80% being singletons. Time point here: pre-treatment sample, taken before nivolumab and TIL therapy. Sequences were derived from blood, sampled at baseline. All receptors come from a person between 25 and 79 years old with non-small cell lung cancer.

The CDR3 sequence: CSVEGTAPTQYF. The CDR3 coding sequence is TGCAGCGTTGAGGGGACCGCTCCTACGCAGTATTTT. The chain couples TRBV29-1 to TRBJ2-3, with D perhaps matching TRBD1 or TRBD2 (5 bases each). From germline, CDR1 is SQVTM and CDR2 ANQGSEA. Trimming took off 3 bases at V and 8 bases at J, with 12 bases between the two ends. The CDR3 sequence is 12 residues long.

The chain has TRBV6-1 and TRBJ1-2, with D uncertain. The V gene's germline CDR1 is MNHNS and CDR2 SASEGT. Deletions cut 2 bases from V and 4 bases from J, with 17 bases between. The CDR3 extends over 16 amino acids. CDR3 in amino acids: CASSERPTLTVYGYTF. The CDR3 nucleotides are TGTGCCAGCAGTGAACGTCCGACGCTGACTGTCTATGGCTACACCTTC.

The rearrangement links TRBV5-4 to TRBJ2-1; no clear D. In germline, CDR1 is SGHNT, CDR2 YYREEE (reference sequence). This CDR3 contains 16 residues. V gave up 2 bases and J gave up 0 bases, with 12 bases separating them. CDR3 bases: TGTGCCAGCAGCTTCAAACTACTAAGCTCCTACAATGAGCAGTTCTTC. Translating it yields CASSFKLLSSYNEQFF.

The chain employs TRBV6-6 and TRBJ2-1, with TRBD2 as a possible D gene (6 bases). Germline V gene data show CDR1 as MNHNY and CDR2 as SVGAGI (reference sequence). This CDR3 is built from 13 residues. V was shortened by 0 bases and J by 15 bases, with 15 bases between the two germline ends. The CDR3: CASSYSETSFGFF. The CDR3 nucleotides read TGTGCCAGCAGTTACTCGGAAACTAGCTTTGGGTTCTTC.

CDR3 nucleotides: TGTGCCTGGACCCCTTTTGGGTCTTACTCCTATAATTCACCCCTCCACTTT. This gives the protein CAWTPFGSYSYNSPLHF. The V and J genes are TRBV30 and TRBJ1-6, with no clear D. Germline values: CDR1 GTSNPN, CDR2 SVGIG (reference sequence). The CDR3 has 17 amino acids. V lost 4 bases and J 0 bases, leaving 16 bases between the germline ends.